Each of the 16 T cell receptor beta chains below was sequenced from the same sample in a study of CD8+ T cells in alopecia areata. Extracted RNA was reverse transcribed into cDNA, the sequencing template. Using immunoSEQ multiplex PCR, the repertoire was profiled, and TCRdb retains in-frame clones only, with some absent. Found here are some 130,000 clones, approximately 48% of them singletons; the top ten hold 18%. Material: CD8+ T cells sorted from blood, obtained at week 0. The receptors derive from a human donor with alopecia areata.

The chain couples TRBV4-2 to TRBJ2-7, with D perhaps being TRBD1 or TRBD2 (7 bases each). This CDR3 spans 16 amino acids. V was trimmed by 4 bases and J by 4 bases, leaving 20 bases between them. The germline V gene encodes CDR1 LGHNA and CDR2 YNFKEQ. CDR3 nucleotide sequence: TGTGCCAGCAGCCTTCCCCTGGGAGGGGGCGCGTACGAGCAGTACTTC. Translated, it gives CASSLPLGGGAYEQYF.

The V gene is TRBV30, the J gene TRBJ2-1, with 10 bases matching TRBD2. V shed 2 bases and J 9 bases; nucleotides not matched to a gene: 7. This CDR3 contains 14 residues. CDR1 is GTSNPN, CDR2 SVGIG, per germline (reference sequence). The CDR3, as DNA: TGTGCCTGGAGTCCGGGACTAGCGATCACTGAGCAGTTCTTC. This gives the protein CAWSPGLAITEQFF.

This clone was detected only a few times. The DNA of the CDR3 is TGCGCCAGCAGCGAAGGTTTAGCGGGGGGTCTCACAGATACGCAGTATTTT. It yields the protein CASSEGLAGGLTDTQYF. The gene calls are TRBV4-3 and TRBJ2-3; 10 bases agree with TRBD2. This CDR3 is built from 17 residues. CDR1 and CDR2 from the germline V gene are LGHNA and YSLEER. Trimming at V came to 5 bases and at J to 2 bases, leaving 10 bases not matched to a gene.

CDR3 sequence: CASSRLRDKGEKLFF. The CDR3 region has the DNA TGCGCCAGCAGCCGTTTGCGGGACAAAGGTGAAAAACTGTTTTTT. This chain uses TRBV4-3 with TRBJ1-4; the D gene is possibly TRBD1 (6 bases). V was shortened by 4 bases and J by 7 bases, with 16 bases between the two germline ends. The CDR3 extends over 15 amino acids. From germline, CDR1 is LGHNA and CDR2 YSLEER.

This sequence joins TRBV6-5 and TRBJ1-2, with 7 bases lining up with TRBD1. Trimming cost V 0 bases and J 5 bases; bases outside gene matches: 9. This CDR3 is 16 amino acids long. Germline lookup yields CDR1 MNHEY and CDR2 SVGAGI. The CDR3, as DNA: TGTGCCAGCAGTTACTCCCCGGGACAGACCGGTTATGGCTACACCTTC. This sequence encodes CASSYSPGQTGYGYTF.

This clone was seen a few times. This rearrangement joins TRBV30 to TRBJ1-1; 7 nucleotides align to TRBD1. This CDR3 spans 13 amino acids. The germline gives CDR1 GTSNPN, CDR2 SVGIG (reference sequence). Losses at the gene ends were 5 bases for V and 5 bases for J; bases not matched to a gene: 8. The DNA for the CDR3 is TGTGCCTGGGACAGGGCCGGGACTACTGAAGCTTTCTTT. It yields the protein CAWDRAGTTEAFF.

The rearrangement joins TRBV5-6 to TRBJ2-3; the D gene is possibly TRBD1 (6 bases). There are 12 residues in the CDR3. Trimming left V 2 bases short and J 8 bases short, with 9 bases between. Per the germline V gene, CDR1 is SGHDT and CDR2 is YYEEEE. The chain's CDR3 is CASSFQGSTQYF. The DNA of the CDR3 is TGTGCCAGCAGCTTCCAGGGGAGTACGCAGTATTTT.

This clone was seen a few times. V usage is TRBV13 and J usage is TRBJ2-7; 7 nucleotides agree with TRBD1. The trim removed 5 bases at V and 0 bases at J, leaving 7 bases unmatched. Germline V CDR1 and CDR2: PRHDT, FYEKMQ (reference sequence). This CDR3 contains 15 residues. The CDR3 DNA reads TGTGCCAGCAGCCCGACAGGGAGAGGCTCCTACGAGCAGTACTTC. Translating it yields CASSPTGRGSYEQYF.

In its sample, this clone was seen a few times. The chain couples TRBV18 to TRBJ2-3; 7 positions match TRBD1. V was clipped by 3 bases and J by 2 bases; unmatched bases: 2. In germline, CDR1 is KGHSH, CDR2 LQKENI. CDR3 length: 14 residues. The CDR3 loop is CASSPGQVTDTQYF. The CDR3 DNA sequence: TGTGCCAGCTCACCCGGACAGGTCACAGATACGCAGTATTTT.

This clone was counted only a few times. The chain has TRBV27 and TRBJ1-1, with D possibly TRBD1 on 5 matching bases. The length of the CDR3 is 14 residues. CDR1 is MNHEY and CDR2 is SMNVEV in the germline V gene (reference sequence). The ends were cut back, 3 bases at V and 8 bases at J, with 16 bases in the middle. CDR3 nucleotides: TGTGCCAGCAGTTTGTCAGGGCACCGGGTGGAAGCTTTCTTT. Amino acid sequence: CASSLSGHRVEAFF.

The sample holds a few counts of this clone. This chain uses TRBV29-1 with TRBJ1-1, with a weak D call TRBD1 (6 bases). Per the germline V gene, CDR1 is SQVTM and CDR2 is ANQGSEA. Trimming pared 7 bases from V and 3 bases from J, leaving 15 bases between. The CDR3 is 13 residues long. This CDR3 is CSGKNRADTEAFF. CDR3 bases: TGCAGCGGGAAAAACAGGGCGGACACTGAAGCTTTCTTT.

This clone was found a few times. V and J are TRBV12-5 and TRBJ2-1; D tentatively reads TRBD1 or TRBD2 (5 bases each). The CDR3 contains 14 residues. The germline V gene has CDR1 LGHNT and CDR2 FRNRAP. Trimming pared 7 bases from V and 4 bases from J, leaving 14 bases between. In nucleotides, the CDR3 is TGTGCTAGTGCAAACGAGGGGTTATACAATGAGCAGTTCTTC. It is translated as CASANEGLYNEQFF. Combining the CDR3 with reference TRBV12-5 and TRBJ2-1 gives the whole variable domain DARVTQTPRHKVTEMGQEVTMRCQPILGHNTVFWYRQTMMQGLELLAYFRNRAPLDDSGMPKDRFSAEMPDATLATLKIQPSEPRDSAVYFCASANEGLYNEQFFGPGTRLTVL.

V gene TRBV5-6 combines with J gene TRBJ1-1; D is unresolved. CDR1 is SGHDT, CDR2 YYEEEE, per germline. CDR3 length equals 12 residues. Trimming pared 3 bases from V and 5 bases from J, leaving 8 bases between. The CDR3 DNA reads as TGTGCCAGCAGCTGGGGTGCTACTGAAGCTTTCTTT. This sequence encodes CASSWGATEAFF.

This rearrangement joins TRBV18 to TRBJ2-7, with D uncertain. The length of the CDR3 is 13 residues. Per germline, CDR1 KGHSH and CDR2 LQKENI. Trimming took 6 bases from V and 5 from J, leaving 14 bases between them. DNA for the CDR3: TGTGCCAGCTCGCCGGGCCCCCAGGACGAGCAGTACTTC. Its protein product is CASSPGPQDEQYF.

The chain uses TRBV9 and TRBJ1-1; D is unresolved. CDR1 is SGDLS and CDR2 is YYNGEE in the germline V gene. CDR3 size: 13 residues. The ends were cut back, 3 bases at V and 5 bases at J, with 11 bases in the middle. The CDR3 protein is CASSGTPSTEAFF. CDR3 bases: TGTGCCAGCAGCGGGACTCCAAGTACTGAAGCTTTCTTT. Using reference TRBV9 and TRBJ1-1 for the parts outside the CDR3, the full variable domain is DSGVTQTPKHLITATGQRVTLRCSPRSGDLSVYWYQQSLDQGLQFLIQYYNGEERAKGNILERFSAQQFPDLHSELNLSSLELGDSALYFCASSGTPSTEAFFGQGTRLTVV.

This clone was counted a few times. CDR3 nucleotide sequence: TGCAGTGGCGGGGTCCTTCCTGGAGGCACCTTC. Its protein product is CSGGVLPGGTF. This chain joins TRBV20-1 and TRBJ1-2; no firm D call. Germline lookup yields CDR1 DFQATT and CDR2 SNEGSKA (reference sequence). Deletions cut 7 bases from V and 13 bases from J, with 19 bases between. This CDR3 spans 11 amino acids.